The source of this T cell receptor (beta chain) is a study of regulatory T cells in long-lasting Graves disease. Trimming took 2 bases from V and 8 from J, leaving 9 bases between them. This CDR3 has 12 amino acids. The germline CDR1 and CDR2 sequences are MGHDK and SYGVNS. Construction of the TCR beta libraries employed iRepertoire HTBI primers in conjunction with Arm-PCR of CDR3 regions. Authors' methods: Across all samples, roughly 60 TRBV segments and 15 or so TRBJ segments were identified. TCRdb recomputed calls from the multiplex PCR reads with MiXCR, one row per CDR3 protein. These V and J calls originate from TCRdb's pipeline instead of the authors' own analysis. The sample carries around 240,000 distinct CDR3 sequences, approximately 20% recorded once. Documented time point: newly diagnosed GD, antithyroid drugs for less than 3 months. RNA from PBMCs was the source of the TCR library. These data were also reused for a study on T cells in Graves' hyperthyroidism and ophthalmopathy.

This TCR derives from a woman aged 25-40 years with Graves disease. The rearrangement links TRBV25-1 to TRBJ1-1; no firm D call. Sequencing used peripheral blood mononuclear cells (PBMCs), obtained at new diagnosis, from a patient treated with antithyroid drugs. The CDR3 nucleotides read TGTGCCAGCAGTGAAGGTCGGTCGGAAGCTTTCTTT. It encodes CASSEGRSEAFF.